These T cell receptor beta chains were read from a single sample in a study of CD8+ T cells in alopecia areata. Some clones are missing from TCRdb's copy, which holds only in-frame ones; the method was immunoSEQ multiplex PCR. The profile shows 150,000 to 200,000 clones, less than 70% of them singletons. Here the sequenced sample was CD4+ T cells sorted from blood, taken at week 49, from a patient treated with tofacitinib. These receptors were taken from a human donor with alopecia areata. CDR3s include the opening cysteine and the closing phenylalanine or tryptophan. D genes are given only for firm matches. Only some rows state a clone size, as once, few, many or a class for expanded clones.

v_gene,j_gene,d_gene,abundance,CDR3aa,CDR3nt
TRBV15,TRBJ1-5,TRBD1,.,CATSRGQDSNQPQHF,TGTGCCACCAGCAGGGGACAGGATAGCAATCAGCCCCAGCATTTT
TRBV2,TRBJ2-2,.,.,CASSSTGPYTGELFF,TGTGCCAGCAGCTCGACAGGCCCATACACCGGGGAGCTGTTTTTT
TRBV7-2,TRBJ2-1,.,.,CASSPGTFLYNEQFF,TGTGCCAGCAGCCCTGGGACATTTCTCTACAATGAGCAGTTCTTC
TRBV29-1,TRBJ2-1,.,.,CSVESLFGLTYNEQFF,TGCAGCGTTGAAAGCCTTTTTGGGCTGACCTACAATGAGCAGTTCTTC
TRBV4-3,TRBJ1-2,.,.,CASSQALWQGSYGYTF,TGCGCCAGCAGCCAAGCATTATGGCAGGGCTCCTATGGCTACACCTTC
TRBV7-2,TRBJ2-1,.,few,CASSLLIAGLEQFF,TGTGCCAGCAGCTTGCTCATTGCGGGGTTAGAGCAGTTCTTC
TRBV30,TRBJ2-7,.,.,CAWNRDTSSYEQYF,TGTGCCTGGAACCGGGACACTAGCTCCTACGAGCAGTACTTC
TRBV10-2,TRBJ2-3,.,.,CASAATDTQYF,TGCGCCAGCGCGGCCACAGATACGCAGTATTTT
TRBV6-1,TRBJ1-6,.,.,CASSEAHRPNSPLHF,TGTGCCAGCAGTGAAGCTCACAGGCCCAATTCACCCCTCCACTTT
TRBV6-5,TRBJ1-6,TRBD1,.,CASSTTTGDSPLHF,TGTGCCAGCAGTACCACGACAGGGGACTCACCCCTCCACTTT
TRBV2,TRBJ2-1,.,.,CASSAEDYNEQFF,TGTGCCAGCAGTGCGGAGGATTACAATGAGCAGTTCTTC
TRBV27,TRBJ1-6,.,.,CASKIRADSPLHF,TGTGCCAGCAAAATCCGGGCCGATTCACCCCTCCACTTT
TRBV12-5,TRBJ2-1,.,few,CASGEVVNEQFF,TGTGCTAGTGGAGAGGTCGTCAATGAGCAGTTCTTC
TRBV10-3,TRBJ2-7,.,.,CAISDGTPYEQYF,TGTGCCATCAGTGATGGCACCCCCTACGAGCAGTACTTC
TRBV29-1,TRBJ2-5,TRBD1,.,CSVKDRGRGETQYF,TGCAGCGTGAAGGACAGGGGGCGCGGGGAGACCCAGTACTTC
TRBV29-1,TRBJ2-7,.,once,CSVIGRGAHEQYF,TGCAGCGTGATTGGACGGGGGGCCCACGAGCAGTACTTC
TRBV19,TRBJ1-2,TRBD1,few,CASSPGGQGYYGYTF,TGTGCCAGTAGTCCAGGGGGACAGGGATACTATGGCTACACCTTC
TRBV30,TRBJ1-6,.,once,CAWSVGPPGGSPLHF,TGTGCCTGGAGTGTAGGGCCTCCGGGTGGTTCACCCCTCCACTTT
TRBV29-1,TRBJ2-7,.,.,CSVLDLVEQYF,TGCAGCGTCCTCGATCTCGTCGAGCAGTACTTC
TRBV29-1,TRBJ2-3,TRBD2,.,CSVVRGGTDTQYF,TGCAGCGTTGTGCGGGGGGGGACAGATACGCAGTATTTT
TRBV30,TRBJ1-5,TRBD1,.,CAWKGKTGAVGQPQHF,TGTGCCTGGAAAGGTAAAACAGGGGCGGTGGGTCAGCCCCAGCATTTT
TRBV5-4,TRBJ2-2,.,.,CASSLVSKVAGELFF,TGTGCCAGCAGCTTGGTTAGCAAGGTGGCCGGGGAGCTGTTTTTT
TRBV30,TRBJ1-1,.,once,CAWSVRLSLEAFF,TGTGCCTGGAGTGTACGGCTGTCACTTGAAGCTTTCTTT